This T cell receptor (beta chain) was recovered during a study of Ad26.COV2.S vaccination and SARS-CoV-2 variants. Across the study: In the COV1001 trial, the donor was in the Ad26.COV2.S arm. Overall study results and limits: Placebo recipients trailed vaccine recipients in spike-specific TCR breadth. Similar non-spike TCR breadth was observed in recipients of vaccine and of placebo.

Specified treatment: 19 received Ad26.COV2.S at low or high dose, single or two shots; roughly 5 received placebo; per-sample allocation not given. Each sample was drawn 63 days after the first injection (of vaccine or placebo). The protocol was immunoSEQ multiplex PCR, while the TCRdb copy is restricted to in-frame clones and leaves out a portion. Here the sample spans 350,000 to 500,000 clones, roughly nine tenths being singletons. In the case of this clone: As yet, its antigen is unknown.

Germline assignment: CDR1 MGHRA and CDR2 YSYEKL. This CDR3 comprises 16 residues. The ends were cut back, 3 bases at V and 4 bases at J, with 16 bases in the middle. Sequenced material: peripheral blood, taken in a trial of Ad26.COV2.S vaccine versus placebo. This chain uses TRBV4-1 with TRBJ2-1; D not certain. The clonotype was recovered from a person aged 18-65 years who received the Ad26.COV2.S COVID-19 vaccine or a placebo. The CDR3 here is CASSHRQGGSYNEQFF. CDR3 sequence (DNA): TGCGCCAGCAGCCATCGACAAGGTGGTTCGTACAATGAGCAGTTCTTC.